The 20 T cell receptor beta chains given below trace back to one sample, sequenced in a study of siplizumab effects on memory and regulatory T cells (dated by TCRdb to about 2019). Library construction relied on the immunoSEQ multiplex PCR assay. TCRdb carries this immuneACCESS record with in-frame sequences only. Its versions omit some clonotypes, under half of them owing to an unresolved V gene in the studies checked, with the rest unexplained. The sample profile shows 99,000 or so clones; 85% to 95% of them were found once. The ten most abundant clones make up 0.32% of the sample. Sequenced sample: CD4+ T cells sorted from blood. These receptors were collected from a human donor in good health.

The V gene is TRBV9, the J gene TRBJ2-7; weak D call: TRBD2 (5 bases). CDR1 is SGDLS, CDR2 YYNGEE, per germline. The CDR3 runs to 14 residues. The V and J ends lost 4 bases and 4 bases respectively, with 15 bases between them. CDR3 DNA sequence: TGTGCCAGCAGCCACCTTGGACTCCCTTACGAGCAGTACTTC. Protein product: CASSHLGLPYEQYF.

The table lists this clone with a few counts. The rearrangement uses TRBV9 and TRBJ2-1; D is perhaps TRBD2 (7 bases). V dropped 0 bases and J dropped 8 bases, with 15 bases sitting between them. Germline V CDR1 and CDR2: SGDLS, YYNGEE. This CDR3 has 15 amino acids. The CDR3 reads CASSVAGGPLDEQFF. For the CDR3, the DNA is TGTGCCAGCAGCGTAGCGGGGGGCCCCTTGGATGAGCAGTTCTTC.

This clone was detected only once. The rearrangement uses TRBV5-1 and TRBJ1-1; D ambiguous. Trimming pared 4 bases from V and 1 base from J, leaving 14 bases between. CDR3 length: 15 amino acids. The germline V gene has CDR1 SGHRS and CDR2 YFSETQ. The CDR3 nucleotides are TGCGCCAGCAGCCCTAATCTAGAAACGAACACTGAAGCTTTCTTT. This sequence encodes CASSPNLETNTEAFF.

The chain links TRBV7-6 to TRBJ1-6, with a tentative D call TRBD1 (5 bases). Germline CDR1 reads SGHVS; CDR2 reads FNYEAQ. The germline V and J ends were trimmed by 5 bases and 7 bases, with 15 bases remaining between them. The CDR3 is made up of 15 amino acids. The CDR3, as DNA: TGTGCCAGCAGCCCCGACGGGGGTTCCAATTCACCCCTCCACTTT. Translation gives CASSPDGGSNSPLHF.

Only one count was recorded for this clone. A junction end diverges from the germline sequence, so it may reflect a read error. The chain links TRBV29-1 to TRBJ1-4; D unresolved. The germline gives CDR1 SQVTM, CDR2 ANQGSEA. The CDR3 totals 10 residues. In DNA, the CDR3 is TGCAGCGTTCAAGATGAAAAACTGTTTTTT. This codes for CSVQDEKLFF.

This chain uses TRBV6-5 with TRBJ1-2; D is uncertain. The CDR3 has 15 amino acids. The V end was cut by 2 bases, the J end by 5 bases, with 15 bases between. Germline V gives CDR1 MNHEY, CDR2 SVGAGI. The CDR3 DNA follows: TGTGCCAGCAGTTACCGCGGGGTGGGAGGGTATGGCTACACCTTC. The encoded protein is CASSYRGVGGYGYTF.

CDR3 nucleotide sequence: TGTGCCAGCAGTGAATACGGCGGGGGCCCTACCGGGGAGCTGTTTTTT. This codes for CASSEYGGGPTGELFF. The chain is built from TRBV25-1 and TRBJ2-2, with D maybe TRBD2 (7 bases). Trimming stripped 0 bases from V and 5 bases from J, with 13 bases between. CDR1 and CDR2 (germline): MGHDK, SYGVNS. CDR3 length: 16 residues.

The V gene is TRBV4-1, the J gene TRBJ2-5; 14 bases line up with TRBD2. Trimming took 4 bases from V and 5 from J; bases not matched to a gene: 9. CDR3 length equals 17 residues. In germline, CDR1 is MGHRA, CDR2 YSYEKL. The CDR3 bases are TGCGCCAGCAGCCGCCAGACTAGCGGGGGGGCCCTGGAGACCCAGTACTTC. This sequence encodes CASSRQTSGGALETQYF.

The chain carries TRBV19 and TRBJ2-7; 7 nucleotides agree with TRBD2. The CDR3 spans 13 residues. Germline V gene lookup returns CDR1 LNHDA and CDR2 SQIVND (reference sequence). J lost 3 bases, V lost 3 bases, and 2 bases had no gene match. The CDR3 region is CASSIGGGYEQYF. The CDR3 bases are TGTGCCAGTAGTATTGGGGGGGGCTACGAGCAGTACTTC.

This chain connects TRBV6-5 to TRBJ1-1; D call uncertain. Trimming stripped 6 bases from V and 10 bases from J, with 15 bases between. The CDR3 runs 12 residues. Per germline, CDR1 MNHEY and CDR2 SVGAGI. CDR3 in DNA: TGTGCCAGCAGGGTCAACAACGGTAGAGCTTTCTTT. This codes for CASRVNNGRAFF.

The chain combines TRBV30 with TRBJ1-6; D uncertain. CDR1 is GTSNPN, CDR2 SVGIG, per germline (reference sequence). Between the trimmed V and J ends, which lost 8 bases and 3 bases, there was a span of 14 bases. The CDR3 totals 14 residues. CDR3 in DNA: TGTGCCGGCAGGCGCGGTGACTATAATTCACCCCTCCACTTT. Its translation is CAGRRGDYNSPLHF.

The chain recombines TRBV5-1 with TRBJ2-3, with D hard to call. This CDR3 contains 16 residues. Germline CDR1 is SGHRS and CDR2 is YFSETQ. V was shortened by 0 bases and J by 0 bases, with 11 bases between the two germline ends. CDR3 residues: CASSLGASSSTDTQYF. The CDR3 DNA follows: TGCGCCAGCAGCTTGGGAGCTAGTTCTAGCACAGATACGCAGTATTTT. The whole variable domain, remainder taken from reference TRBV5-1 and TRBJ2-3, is KAGVTQTPRYLIKTRGQQVTLSCSPISGHRSVSWYQQTPGQGLQFLFEYFSETQRNKGNFPGRFSGRQFSNSRSEMNVSTLELGDSALYLCASSLGASSSTDTQYFGPGTRLTVL.

The CDR3 protein is CASSLAWQDNQPQHF. The CDR3 DNA reads as TGTGCCAGCAGCTTGGCCTGGCAAGACAATCAGCCCCAGCATTTT. The chain employs TRBV5-5 and TRBJ1-5; D call uncertain. V was pared by 0 bases and J by 3 bases, with 10 bases between. The germline V gene has CDR1 SGHKS and CDR2 YYEKEE (reference sequence). CDR3 size: 15 residues.

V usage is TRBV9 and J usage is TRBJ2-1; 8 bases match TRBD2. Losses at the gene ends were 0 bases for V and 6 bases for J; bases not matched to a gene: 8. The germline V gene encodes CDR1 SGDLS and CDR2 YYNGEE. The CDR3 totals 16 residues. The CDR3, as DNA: TGTGCCAGCAGCGTAGCGGCGGGGGGCTTGAGCAATGAGCAGTTCTTC. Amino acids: CASSVAAGGLSNEQFF.

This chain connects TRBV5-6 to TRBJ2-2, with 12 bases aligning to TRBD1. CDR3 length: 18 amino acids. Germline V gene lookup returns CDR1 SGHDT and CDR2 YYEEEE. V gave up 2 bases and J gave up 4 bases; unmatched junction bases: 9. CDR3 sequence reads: CASSFAGTGGVGTGELFF. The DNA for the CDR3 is TGTGCCAGCAGCTTTGCCGGGACAGGGGGCGTCGGCACCGGGGAGCTGTTTTTT. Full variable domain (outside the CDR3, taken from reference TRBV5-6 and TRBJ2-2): DAGVTQSPTHLIKTRGQQVTLRCSPKSGHDTVSWYQQALGQGPQFIFQYYEEEERQRGNFPDRFSGHQFPNYSSELNVNALLLGDSALYLCASSFAGTGGVGTGELFFGEGSRLTVL.

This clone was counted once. Written as DNA, the CDR3 is TGTGCCAGCAGCACGCAGGGTCTCCCGGCCGAGACCCAGTACTTC. This encodes CASSTQGLPAETQYF. The chain couples TRBV5-5 to TRBJ2-5, with D tentatively TRBD1 (5 bases). Trimming left V 4 bases short and J 5 bases short, with 18 bases between. Germline loops: CDR1 SGHKS, CDR2 YYEKEE (reference sequence). CDR3 length equals 15 residues. The variable domain in full, with the rest retrieved from reference TRBV5-5 and TRBJ2-5, is DAGVTQSPTHLIKTRGQQVTLRCSPISGHKSVSWYQQVLGQGPQFIFQYYEKEERGRGNFPDRFSARQFPNYSSELNVNALLLGDSALYLCASSTQGLPAETQYFGPGTRLLVL.

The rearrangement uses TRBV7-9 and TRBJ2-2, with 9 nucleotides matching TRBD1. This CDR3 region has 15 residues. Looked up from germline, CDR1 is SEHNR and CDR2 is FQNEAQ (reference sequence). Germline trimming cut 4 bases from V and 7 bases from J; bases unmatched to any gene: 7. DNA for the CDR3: TGTGCCAGCAGCTCTGGACAGGGGCGGGGCGGGGAGCTGTTTTTT. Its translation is CASSSGQGRGGELFF. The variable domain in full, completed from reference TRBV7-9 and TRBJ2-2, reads DTGVSQNPRHKITKRGQNVTFRCDPISEHNRLYWYRQTLGQGPEFLTYFQNEAQLEKSRLLSDRFSAERPKGSFSTLEIQRTEQGDSAMYLCASSSGQGRGGELFFGEGSRLTVL.

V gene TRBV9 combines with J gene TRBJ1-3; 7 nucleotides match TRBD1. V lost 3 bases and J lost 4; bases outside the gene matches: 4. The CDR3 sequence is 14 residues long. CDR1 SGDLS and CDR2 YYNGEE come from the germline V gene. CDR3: CASSDRGGGNTIYF. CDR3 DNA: TGTGCCAGCAGCGACAGGGGAGGAGGAAACACCATATATTTT.

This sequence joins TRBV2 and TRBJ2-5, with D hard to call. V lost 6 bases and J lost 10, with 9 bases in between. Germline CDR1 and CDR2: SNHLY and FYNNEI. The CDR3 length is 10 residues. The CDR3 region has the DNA TGTGCCAGCAGAGGGATTAACCAGTACTTC. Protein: CASRGINQYF.

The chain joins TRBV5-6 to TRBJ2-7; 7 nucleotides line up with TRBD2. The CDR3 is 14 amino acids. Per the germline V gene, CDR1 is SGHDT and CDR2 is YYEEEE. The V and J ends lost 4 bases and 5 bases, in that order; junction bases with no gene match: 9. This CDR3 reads CASSALRGRDEQYF. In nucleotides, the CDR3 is TGTGCCAGCAGCGCTTTGCGAGGGAGGGACGAGCAGTACTTC.